This T cell receptor (beta chain) is drawn from a study of cytotoxic CD8 clonotypes in ibrutinib-treated CLL. The study, taken as a whole, reports: Clonality showed a rise at ibrutinib response that reversed toward baseline at progression.

Deep sequencing aimed at 1 in 200,000 to 1 in 1 million T cells' resolution. Clones were read by immunoSEQ multiplex PCR, and TCRdb kept only the in-frame ones, dropping some. The profile shows 11,000 or so clones, roughly four fifths of them singletons. This clone has only a few counts. As yet, its antigen is unknown. This CDR3 is 15 amino acids long. Germline V lookup: CDR1 LGHNA, CDR2 YNFKEQ. The ends were cut back, 2 bases at V and 4 bases at J, with 11 bases in the middle. The chain combines TRBV4-2 with TRBJ2-2; weak D call: TRBD2 (6 bases). This specimen consisted of PBMCs, obtained at disease progression, from a patient treated with ibrutinib. This TCR derives from a human donor with chronic lymphocytic leukemia. The CDR3 sequence is CASSQRTIPTGELFF. In DNA form, the CDR3 reads TGTGCCAGCAGCCAACGGACTATCCCCACCGGGGAGCTGTTTTTT.